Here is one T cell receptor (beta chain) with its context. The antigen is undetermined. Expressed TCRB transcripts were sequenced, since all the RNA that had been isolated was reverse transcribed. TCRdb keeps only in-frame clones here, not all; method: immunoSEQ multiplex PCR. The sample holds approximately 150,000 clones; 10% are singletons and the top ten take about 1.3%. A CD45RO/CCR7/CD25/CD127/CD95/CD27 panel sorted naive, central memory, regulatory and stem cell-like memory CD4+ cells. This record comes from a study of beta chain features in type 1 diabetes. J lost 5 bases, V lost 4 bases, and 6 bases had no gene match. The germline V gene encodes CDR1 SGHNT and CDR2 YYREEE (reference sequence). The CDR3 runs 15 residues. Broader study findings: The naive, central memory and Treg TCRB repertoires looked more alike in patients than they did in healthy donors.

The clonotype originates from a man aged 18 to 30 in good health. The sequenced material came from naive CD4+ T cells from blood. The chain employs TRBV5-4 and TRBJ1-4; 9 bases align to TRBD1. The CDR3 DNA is TGTGCCAGCAGCGGCTCCGGGACAGGGAATGAAAAACTGTTTTTT. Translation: CASSGSGTGNEKLFF.